This TCR beta chain was sequenced for a study of control samples from healthy donors and cancer patients. Only in-frame clones appear in the TCRdb table, and some are missing; sequencing was by immunoSEQ multiplex PCR. The sample has about 93,000 clones, approximately 90% seen once; the top ten hold about 15%. This CDR3 has 13 residues. Germline V gene lookup returns CDR1 LGHDT and CDR2 YNNKEL (reference sequence). V dropped 5 bases and J dropped 3 bases, with 8 bases sitting between them. Judged by abundance, this clone is medium-sized. The chain links TRBV3-1 (or the pseudogene TRBV3-2) to TRBJ1-3; D unresolved. The sequencing sample was made of blood. The sequence was obtained from a woman aged 70 to 79 in good health. DNA of the CDR3: TGTGCCAGCAGCACAATCGATGGAAACACCATATATTTT. As protein: CASSTIDGNTIYF.